The entry below gives a single T cell receptor (beta chain) sequence along with its context. Trimming cost V 0 bases and J 3 bases; bases outside gene matches: 4. The CDR3 spans 15 residues. Germline V gene data show CDR1 as MNHNY and CDR2 as SVGAGI (reference sequence). This record comes from a study of blood T cell repertoires in COVID-19. Method: immunoSEQ multiplex PCR; TCRdb's copy keeps in-frame clones and lacks some. The sample shows around 87,000 clones, roughly 90% of them seen only once. The sequencing sample was made of peripheral blood. This receptor was obtained from a human donor with active COVID-19. The donor label of this sample is uncertain. The rearrangement uses TRBV6-6 and TRBJ2-7, with 8 bases aligning to TRBD1. The CDR3 DNA reads as TGTGCCAGCAGTTACTCGAATGGACAGGGCTACGAGCAGTACTTC. As protein: CASSYSNGQGYEQYF.